This T cell receptor (beta chain) is drawn from a study of blood T cell repertoires in COVID-19. Study as a whole: Collection of acute and convalescent COVID-19 samples took place in the United States, Italy and Spain.

V was pared by 7 bases and J by 9 bases, with 10 bases of the junction left unmatched. CDR1 KGHDR and CDR2 SFDVKD come from the germline V gene. The CDR3 consists of 14 residues. Authors' methods: Amplification of reference gene primers provided the estimated nucleated cell counts. The table came from immunoSEQ multiplex PCR; TCRdb's copy has only in-frame clones and leaves some out. The V and J calls and the clone size are those of that table, but D and trimming were determined from the DNA. The repertoire holds 150,000 to 250,000 clones, with more than 75% as singletons. This clone has only a few counts. Recruited during active infection, patients (from Seattle) were subsequently followed longitudinally.

Source material: peripheral blood. The TCR sequence derives from a woman in her forties with COVID-19, enrolled during active disease. The rearrangement uses TRBV24-1 and TRBJ1-4, with 7 bases matching TRBD1. For the CDR3, the DNA is TGTGCCACCAGCTCTTGGGACAGTCCACAAAAACTGTTTTTT. It specifies CATSSWDSPQKLFF.